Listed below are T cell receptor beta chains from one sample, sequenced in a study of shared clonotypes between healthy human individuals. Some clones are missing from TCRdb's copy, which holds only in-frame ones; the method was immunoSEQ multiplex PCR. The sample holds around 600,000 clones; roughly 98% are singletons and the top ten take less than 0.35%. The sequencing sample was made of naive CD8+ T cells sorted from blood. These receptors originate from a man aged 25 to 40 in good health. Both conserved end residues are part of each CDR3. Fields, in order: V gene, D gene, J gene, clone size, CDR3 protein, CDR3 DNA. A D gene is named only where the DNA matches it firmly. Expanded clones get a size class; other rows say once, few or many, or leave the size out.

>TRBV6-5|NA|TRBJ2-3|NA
CASQGEYTDTQYF
TGTGCCAGCCAGGGAGAATACACAGATACGCAGTATTTT
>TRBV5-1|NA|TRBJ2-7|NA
CASSLYQPYEQYF
TGCGCCAGCAGCTTGTACCAGCCCTACGAGCAGTACTTC
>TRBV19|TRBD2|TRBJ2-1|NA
CASSIFGTSSYEQFF
TGTGCCAGTAGTATATTCGGGACTAGCTCCTATGAGCAGTTCTTC
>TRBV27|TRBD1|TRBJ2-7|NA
CASSPSWSLDRGYEQYF
TGTGCCAGCAGCCCAAGTTGGTCCCTGGACAGGGGCTACGAGCAGTACTTC
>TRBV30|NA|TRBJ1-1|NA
CAWSPQLGDTEAFF
TGTGCCTGGAGTCCCCAACTAGGGGACACTGAAGCTTTCTTT
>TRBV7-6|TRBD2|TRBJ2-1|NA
CASSRNRLADQRVNEQFF
TGTGCCAGCAGCCGAAACCGACTAGCGGACCAGAGGGTGAATGAGCAGTTCTTC
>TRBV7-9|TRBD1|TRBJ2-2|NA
CASSWDTTGPPGELFF
TGTGCCAGCAGCTGGGACACGACAGGGCCGCCCGGGGAGCTGTTTTTT
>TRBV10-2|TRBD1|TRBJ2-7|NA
CASHRTGGEQYF
TGCGCCAGCCACAGAACAGGGGGCGAGCAGTACTTC
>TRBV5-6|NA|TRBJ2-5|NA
CASSGIGAETQYF
TGTGCCAGCTCCGGTATTGGGGCCGAGACCCAGTACTTC
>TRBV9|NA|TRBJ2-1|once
CASSVGVLGGPYNEQFF
TGTGCCAGCAGCGTAGGGGTCTTGGGAGGTCCCTACAATGAGCAGTTCTTC
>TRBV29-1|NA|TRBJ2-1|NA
CSVDGSSQGSYNEQFF
TGCAGCGTTGATGGTTCGAGTCAGGGGTCCTACAATGAGCAGTTCTTC
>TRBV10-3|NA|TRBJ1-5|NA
CAISEVGEGQPQHF
TGTGCCATCAGTGAGGTAGGGGAGGGACAGCCCCAGCATTTT
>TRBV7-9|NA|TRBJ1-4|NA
CASSPAQGLSNEKLFF
TGTGCCAGCAGCCCGGCCCAGGGGCTCTCTAATGAAAAACTGTTTTTT
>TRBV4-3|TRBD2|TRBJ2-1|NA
CASSQDQDRTSAYNEQFF
TGCGCCAGCAGCCAAGATCAGGATAGGACTAGCGCCTACAATGAGCAGTTCTTC
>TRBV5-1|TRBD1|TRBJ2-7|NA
CASSLARDRASYEQYF
TGCGCCAGCAGCTTGGCCCGGGACAGGGCGTCCTACGAGCAGTACTTC
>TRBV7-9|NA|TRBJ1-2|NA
CASRTTGGFYGYTF
TGTGCCAGCAGAACGACAGGCGGCTTCTATGGCTACACCTTC
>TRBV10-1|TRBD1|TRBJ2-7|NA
CASSECGTEVSYEQYF
TGCGCCAGCAGTGAGTGTGGGACAGAAGTCTCCTACGAGCAGTACTTC
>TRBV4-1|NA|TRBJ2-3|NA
CASSHTAIDFDRKYF
TGCGCCAGCAGCCACACCGCGATTGACTTCGACCGCAAGTATTTT
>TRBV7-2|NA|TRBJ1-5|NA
CASSSGPGAQPQHF
TGTGCCAGCAGCTCTGGCCCGGGGGCTCAGCCCCAGCATTTT
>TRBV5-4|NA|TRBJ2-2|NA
CASSLVGTTAGELFF
TGTGCCAGCAGCTTGGTTGGGACGACGGCCGGGGAGCTGTTTTTT
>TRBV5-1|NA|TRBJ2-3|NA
CASKRPGLDTQYF
TGCGCCAGCAAGAGGCCGGGGCTCGATACGCAGTATTTT
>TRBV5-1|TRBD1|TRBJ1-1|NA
CASSSETGLTEAFF
TGCGCCAGCAGCTCCGAGACAGGGTTAACTGAAGCTTTCTTT
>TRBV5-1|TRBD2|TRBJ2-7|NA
CASSLGSGRAPNPTYF
TGCGCCAGCAGCCTGGGGAGCGGGAGGGCCCCGAACCCAACGTACTTC
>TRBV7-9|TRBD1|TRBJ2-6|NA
CASSLTGGSGANVLTF
TGTGCCAGCAGCTTGACAGGGGGTTCTGGGGCCAACGTCCTGACTTTC
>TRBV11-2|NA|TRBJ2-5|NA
CASSPLGEPQYF
TGTGCCAGCAGCCCCCTGGGGGAGCCCCAGTACTTC
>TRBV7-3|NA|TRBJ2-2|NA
CASSPGTSGIGELFF
TGTGCCAGCAGCCCCGGGACCTCGGGTATCGGGGAGCTGTTTTTT
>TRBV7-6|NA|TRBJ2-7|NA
CASSLGPRYEQYF
TGTGCCAGCAGCTTAGGCCCCCGATACGAGCAGTACTTC
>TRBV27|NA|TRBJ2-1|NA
CASTSRGSHNEQFF
TGTGCCAGCACCTCCCGGGGATCCCACAATGAGCAGTTCTTC
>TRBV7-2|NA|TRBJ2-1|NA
CASSPYRFEQFF
TGTGCCAGCAGTCCATATCGATTTGAGCAGTTCTTC
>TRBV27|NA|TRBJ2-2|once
CASRLFTGELFF
TGTGCCAGCAGACTCTTCACCGGGGAGCTGTTTTTT
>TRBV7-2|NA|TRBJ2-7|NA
CASSAGTDSPVDEQYF
TGTGCCAGCAGCGCTGGGACGGACAGCCCGGTAGACGAGCAGTACTTC
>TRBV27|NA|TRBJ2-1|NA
CASRYAPFNEQFF
TGTGCCAGCAGGTACGCGCCCTTTAATGAGCAGTTCTTC
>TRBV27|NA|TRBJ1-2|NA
CASSLTGTVNYGYTF
TGTGCCAGCAGTTTAACCGGGACGGTTAACTATGGCTACACCTTC
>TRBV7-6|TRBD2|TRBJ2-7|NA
CASSTRTSGIVGEQYF
TGTGCCAGCAGCACCCGGACTAGCGGGATCGTGGGCGAGCAGTACTTC
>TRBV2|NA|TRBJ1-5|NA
CASADGAGRQPQHF
TGTGCCAGCGCCGATGGGGCAGGGAGACAGCCCCAGCATTTT
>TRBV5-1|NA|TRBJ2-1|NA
CASRPRDRPFDEQFF
TGCGCCAGCAGGCCCCGGGACCGACCGTTCGATGAGCAGTTCTTC
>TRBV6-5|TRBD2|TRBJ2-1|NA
CASSPTSGRSNEQFF
TGTGCCAGCAGTCCGACTAGCGGGAGGTCAAATGAGCAGTTCTTC
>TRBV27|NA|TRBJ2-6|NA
CASSSFSGANVLTF
TGTGCCAGCAGTAGTTTTTCTGGGGCCAACGTCCTGACTTTC
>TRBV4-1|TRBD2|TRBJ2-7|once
CASSQDLSGSRYEQYF
TGCGCCAGCAGCCAAGACCTGAGCGGGAGCCGCTACGAGCAGTACTTC
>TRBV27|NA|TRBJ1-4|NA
CASSSGVATNEKLFF
TGTGCCAGCAGTTCTGGGGTAGCAACTAATGAAAAACTGTTTTTT
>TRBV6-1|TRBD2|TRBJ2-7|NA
CASSVHSGAYEQYF
TGTGCCAGCAGTGTCCATAGCGGGGCCTACGAGCAGTACTTC
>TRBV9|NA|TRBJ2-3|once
CASSVGGTDTQYF
TGTGCCAGCAGCGTAGGGGGCACAGATACGCAGTATTTT
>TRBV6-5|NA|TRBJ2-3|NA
CASSYLSGADTQYF
TGTGCCAGCAGTTACCTTAGCGGCGCAGATACGCAGTATTTT
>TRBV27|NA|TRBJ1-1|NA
CASSPNSMYEAFF
TGTGCCAGCAGTCCAAACAGTATGTATGAAGCTTTCTTT
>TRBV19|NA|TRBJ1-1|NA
CASSIALSRLPMNTEAFF
TGTGCCAGTAGTATAGCTTTGTCGCGTCTCCCCATGAACACTGAAGCTTTCTTT
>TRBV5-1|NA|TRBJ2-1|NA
CASSLGVQTAYNEQFF
TGCGCCAGCAGCTTGGGGGTCCAGACAGCATACAATGAGCAGTTCTTC
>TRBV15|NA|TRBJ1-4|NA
CATSGAHLATNEKLFF
TGTGCCACCAGCGGAGCCCACCTCGCAACTAATGAAAAACTGTTTTTT
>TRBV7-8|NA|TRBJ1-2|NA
CASSSTPLSGAANYGYTF
TGTGCCAGCAGCTCAACCCCCCTCTCAGGAGCAGCTAACTATGGCTACACCTTC
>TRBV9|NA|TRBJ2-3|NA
CASSVESLSTDTQYF
TGTGCCAGCAGCGTAGAGTCGCTAAGCACAGATACGCAGTATTTT
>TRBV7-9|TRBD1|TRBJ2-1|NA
CASSGRQGNEQFF
TGTGCCAGCAGCGGGCGACAGGGAAATGAGCAGTTCTTC
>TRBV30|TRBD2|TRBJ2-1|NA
CAWKGLVNEQFF
TGTGCCTGGAAGGGACTAGTGAATGAGCAGTTCTTC
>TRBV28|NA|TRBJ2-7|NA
CASKGRNSYEQYF
TGTGCCAGTAAAGGACGGAACTCCTACGAGCAGTACTTC
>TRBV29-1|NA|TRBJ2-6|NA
CSARGSGANVLTF
TGCAGCGCCAGGGGCTCTGGGGCCAACGTCCTGACTTTC
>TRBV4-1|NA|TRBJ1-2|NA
CASSHDRFYGYTF
TGCGCCAGCAGCCATGACAGGTTCTATGGCTACACCTTC